Sequencing of this T cell receptor (beta chain) was carried out in a study of technical replicates of blood from four donors. This CDR3 contains 15 residues. Per the germline V gene, CDR1 is MNHEY and CDR2 is SMNVEV (reference sequence). After removal of 4 bases from V and 1 base from J, the junction contained 6 bases not matched to a gene. TCRdb's copy holds only in-frame clones and misses some; the assay was immunoSEQ multiplex PCR. The sample yields some 74,000 clones, about 97% seen once. The sequence was collected from a human donor in good health. This chain links TRBV27 with TRBJ2-7; 8 bases map to TRBD2. Sequenced sample: T cells isolated from PBMCs. In DNA form, the CDR3 reads TGTGCCAGCAGTTATTGGCGGGAGGAGTCCTACGAGCAGTACTTC. Encoded protein: CASSYWREESYEQYF.